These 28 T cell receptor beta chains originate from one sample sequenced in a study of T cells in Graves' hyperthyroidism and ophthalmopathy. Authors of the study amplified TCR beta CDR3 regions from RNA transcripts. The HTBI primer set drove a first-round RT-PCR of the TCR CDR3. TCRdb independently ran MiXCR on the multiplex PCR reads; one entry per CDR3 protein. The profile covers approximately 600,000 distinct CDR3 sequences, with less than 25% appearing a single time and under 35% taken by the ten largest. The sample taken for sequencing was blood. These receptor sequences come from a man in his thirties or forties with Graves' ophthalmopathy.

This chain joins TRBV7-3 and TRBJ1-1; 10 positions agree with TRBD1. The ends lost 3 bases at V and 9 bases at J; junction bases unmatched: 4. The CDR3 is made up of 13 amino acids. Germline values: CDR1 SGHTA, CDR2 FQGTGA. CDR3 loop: CASSFGDRGKAFF. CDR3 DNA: TGTGCCAGCAGCTTTGGGGACAGGGGAAAAGCTTTCTTT.

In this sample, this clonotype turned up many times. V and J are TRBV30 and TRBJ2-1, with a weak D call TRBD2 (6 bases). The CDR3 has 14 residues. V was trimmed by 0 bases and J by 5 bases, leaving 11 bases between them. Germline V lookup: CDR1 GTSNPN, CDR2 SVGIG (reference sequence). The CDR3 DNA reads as TGTGCCTGGAGTGTAACCGGGAGAAACAATGAGCAGTTCTTC. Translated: CAWSVTGRNNEQFF. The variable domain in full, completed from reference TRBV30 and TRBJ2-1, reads SQTIHQWPATLVQPVGSPLSLECTVEGTSNPNLYWYRQAAGRGLQLLFYSVGIGQISSEVPQNLSASRPQDRQFILSSKKLLLSDSGFYLCAWSVTGRNNEQFFGPGTRLTVL.

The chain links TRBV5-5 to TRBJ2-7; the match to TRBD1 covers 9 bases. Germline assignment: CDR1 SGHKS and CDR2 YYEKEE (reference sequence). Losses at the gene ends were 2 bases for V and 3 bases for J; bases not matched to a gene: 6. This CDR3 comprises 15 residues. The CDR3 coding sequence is TGTGCCAGCAGCTTAGGACAGGGGAATTACTACGAGCAGTACTTC. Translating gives CASSLGQGNYYEQYF.

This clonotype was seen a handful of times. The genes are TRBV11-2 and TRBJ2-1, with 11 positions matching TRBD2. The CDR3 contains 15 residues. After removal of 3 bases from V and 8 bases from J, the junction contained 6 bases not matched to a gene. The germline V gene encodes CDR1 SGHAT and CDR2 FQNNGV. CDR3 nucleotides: TGTGCCAGCAGCTTGCTAGCGGGAGGTTCGGATGAGCAGTTCTTC. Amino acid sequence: CASSLLAGGSDEQFF.

The CDR3 sequence is CSARAQGFYGYTF. The CDR3 nucleotides are TGCAGTGCTAGAGCGCAGGGTTTCTATGGCTACACCTTC. The chain recombines TRBV20-1 with TRBJ1-2; D may be TRBD1 (5 bases). The CDR3 extends over 13 amino acids. The V end lost 1 base, the J end lost 4 bases, and 10 bases lay between the germline ends. Per the germline V gene, CDR1 is DFQATT and CDR2 is SNEGSKA (reference sequence).

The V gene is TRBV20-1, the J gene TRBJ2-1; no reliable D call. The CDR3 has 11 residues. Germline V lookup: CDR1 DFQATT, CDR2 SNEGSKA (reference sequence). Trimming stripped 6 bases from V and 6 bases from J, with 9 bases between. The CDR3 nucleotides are TGCAGTGCAGAACTAATCAATGAGCAGTTCTTC. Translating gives CSAELINEQFF.

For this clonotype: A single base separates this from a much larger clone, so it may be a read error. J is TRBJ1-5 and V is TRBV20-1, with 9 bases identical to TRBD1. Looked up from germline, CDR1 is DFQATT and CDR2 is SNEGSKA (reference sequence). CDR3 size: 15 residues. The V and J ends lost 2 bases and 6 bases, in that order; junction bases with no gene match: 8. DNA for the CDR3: TGCAGTGCTAGATACCAGGGACAGGGAAGTCAGCCCCAGCATTTT. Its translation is CSARYQGQGSQPQHF.

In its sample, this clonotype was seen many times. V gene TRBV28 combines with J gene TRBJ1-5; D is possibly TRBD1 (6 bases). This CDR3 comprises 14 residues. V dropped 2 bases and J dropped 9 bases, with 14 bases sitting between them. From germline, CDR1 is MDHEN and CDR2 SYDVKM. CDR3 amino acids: CASSLRGISGPQHF. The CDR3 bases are TGTGCCAGCAGTTTAAGGGGGATCTCGGGGCCCCAGCATTTT.

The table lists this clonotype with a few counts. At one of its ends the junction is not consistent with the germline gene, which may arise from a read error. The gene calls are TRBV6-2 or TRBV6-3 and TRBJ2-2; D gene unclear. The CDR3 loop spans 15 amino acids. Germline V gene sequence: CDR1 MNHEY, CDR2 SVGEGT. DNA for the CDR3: TGTGCCAGCAGTTACCTCTTTTCTGACACCAGGGAGCTGTTTTTT. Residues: CASSYLFSDTRELFF.

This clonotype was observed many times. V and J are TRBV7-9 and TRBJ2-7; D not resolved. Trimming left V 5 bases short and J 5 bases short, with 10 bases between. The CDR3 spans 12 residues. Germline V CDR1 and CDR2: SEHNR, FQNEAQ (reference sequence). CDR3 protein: CASSHSPHEQYF. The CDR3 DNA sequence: TGTGCCAGCAGCCATTCACCCCACGAGCAGTACTTC.

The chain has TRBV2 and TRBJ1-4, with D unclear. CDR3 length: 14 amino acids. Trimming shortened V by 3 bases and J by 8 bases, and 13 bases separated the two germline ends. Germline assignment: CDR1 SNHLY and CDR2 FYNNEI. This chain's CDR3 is CASSDGGSGEKLFF. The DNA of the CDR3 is TGTGCCAGCAGTGATGGAGGGAGCGGGGAAAAACTGTTTTTT.

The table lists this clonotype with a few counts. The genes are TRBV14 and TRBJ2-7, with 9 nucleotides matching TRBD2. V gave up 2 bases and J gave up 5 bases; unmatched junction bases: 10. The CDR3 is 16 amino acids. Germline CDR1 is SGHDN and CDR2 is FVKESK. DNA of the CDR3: TGTGCCAGCAGCCAACCTCTCGGGACTAGCCGAAACGAGCAGTACTTC. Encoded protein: CASSQPLGTSRNEQYF.

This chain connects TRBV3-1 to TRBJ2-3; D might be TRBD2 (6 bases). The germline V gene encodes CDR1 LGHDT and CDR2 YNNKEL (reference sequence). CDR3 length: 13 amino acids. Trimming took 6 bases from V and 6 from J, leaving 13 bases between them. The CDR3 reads CASRRTTRDTQYF. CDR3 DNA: TGTGCCAGCAGACGGACTACCCGGGATACGCAGTATTTT.

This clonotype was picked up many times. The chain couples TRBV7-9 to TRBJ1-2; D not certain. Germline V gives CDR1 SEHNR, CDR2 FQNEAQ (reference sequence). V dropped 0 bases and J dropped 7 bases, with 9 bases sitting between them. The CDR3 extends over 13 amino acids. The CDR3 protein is CASSLALGFGYTF. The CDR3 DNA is TGTGCCAGCAGCTTAGCGCTCGGATTTGGCTACACCTTC.

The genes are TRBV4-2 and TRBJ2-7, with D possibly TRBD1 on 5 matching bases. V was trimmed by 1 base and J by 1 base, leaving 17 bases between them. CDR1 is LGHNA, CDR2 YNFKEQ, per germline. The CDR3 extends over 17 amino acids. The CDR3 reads CASSQGTYSTDSYEQYF. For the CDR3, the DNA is TGTGCCAGCAGCCAAGGCACATACTCGACAGATTCCTACGAGCAGTACTTC.

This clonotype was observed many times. CDR3 residues: CASGHLTEAFF. DNA for the CDR3: TGTGCCAGCGGTCACCTCACTGAAGCTTTCTTT. The J gene is TRBJ1-1, the V gene TRBV6-1; D ambiguous. V lost 8 bases to trimming and J lost 4 bases, with 8 bases between them. Per germline, CDR1 MNHNS and CDR2 SASEGT. The CDR3 totals 11 residues.

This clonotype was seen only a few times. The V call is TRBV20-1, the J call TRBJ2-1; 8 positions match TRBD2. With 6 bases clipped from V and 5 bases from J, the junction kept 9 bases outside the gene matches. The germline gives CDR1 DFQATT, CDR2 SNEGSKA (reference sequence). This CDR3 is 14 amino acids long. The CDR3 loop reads CSARGGRPNNEQFF. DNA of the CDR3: TGCAGTGCGCGGGGCGGGAGGCCCAACAATGAGCAGTTCTTC.

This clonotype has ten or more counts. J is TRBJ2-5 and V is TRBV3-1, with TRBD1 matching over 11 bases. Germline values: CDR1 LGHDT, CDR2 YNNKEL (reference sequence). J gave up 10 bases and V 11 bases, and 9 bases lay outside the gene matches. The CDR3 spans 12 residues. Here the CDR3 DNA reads TGTGCCTCAGGACAGGGGGCGCGGAACCAGTACTTC. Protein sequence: CASGQGARNQYF.

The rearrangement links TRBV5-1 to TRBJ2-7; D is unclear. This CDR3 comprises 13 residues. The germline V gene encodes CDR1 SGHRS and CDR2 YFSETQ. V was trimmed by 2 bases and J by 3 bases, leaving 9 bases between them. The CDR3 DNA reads TGCGCCAGCAGCTTTTCGGACGGCTACGAGCAGTACTTC. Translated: CASSFSDGYEQYF.

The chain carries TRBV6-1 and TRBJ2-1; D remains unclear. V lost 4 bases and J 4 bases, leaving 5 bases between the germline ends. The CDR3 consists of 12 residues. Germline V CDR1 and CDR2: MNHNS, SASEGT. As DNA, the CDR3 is TGTGCCAGCAGTGTGCAGTACAATGAGCAGTTCTTC. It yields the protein CASSVQYNEQFF.

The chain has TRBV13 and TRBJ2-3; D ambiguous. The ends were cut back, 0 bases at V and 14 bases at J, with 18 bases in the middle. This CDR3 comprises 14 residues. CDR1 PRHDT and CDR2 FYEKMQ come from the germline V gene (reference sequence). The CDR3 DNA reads TGTGCCAGCAGCTTAGGCCTAAGGCCGAATAATTCGTATTTT. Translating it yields CASSLGLRPNNSYF.

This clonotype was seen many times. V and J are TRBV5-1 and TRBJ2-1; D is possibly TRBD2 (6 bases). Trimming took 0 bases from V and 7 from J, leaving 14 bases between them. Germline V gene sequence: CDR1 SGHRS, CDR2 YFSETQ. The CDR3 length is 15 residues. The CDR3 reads CASSLVGTAGNEQFF. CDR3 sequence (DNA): TGCGCCAGCAGCTTGGTCGGGACCGCGGGAAATGAGCAGTTCTTC.

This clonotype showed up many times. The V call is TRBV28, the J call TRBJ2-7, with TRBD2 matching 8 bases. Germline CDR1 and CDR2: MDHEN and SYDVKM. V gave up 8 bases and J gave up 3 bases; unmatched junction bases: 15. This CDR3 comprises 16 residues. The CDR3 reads CASYPRGGARNYEQYF. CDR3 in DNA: TGTGCCAGCTACCCACGGGGGGGGGCTCGAAACTACGAGCAGTACTTC. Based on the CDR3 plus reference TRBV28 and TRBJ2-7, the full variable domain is DVKVTQSSRYLVKRTGEKVFLECVQDMDHENMFWYRQDPGLGLRLIYFSYDVKMKEKGDIPEGYSVSREKKERFSLILESASTNQTSMYLCASYPRGGARNYEQYFGPGTRLTVT.

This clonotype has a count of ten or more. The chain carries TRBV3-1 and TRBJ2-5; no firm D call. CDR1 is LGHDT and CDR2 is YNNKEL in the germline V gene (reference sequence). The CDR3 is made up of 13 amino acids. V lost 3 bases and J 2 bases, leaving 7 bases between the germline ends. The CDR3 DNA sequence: TGTGCCAGCAGCCAGGGCTCTCAAGAGACCCAGTACTTC. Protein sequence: CASSQGSQETQYF.

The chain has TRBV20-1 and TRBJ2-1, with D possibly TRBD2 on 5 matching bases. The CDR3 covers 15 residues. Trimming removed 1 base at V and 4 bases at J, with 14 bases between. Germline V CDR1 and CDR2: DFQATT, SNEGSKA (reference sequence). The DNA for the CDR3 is TGCAGTGCTAGAGCTACTAGGGTGCGGTACAATGAGCAGTTCTTC. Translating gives CSARATRVRYNEQFF.

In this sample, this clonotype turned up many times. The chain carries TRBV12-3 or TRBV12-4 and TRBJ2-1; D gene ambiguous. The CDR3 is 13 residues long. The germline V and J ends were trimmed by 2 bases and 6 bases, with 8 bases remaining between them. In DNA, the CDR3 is TGTGCCAGCAGTTTAACCCTGGGCAATGAGCAGTTCTTC. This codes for CASSLTLGNEQFF.

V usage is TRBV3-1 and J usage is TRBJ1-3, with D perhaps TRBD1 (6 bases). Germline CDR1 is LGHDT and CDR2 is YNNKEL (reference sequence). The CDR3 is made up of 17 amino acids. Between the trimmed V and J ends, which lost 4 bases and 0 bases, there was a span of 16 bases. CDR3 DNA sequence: TGTGCCAGCAGCCGAGTAGACACGACAGGCTCTGGAAACACCATATATTTT. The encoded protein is CASSRVDTTGSGNTIYF.

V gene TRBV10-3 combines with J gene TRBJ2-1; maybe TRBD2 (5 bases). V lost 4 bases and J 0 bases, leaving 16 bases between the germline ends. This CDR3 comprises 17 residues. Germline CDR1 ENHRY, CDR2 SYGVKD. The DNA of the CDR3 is TGTGCCATCAGTGTTAGTTTGAGCGGAAGCTCCTACAATGAGCAGTTCTTC. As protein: CAISVSLSGSSYNEQFF.